A selection of T cell receptor beta chains follows, all from one sample in a study of T cells in Graves' hyperthyroidism and ophthalmopathy. One entry per CDR3 protein results from TCRdb running MiXCR on the multiplex PCR reads. The table includes around 600,000 distinct CDR3 sequences, roughly 16% detected once. Sequencing was carried out using blood. The receptors derive from a woman aged 40 to 50 with Graves' ophthalmopathy. The CDR3 runs from the conserved cysteine through the conserved F or W. The order of the fields is D gene, V gene, clone size, J gene, CDR3 protein, CDR3 DNA. D genes are given only for firm matches. Some rows mark clone size as missing; the rest say once, few, many or name a class of expanded clone.

.	TRBV11-2	many	TRBJ2-7	CASSLEYATDFFYEQYF	TGTGCCAGCAGCTTAGAATATGCGACTGATTTCTTCTACGAGCAGTACTTC
.	TRBV30	.	TRBJ2-4	CAWSVLRWNKRGVNIQYF	TGTGCCTGGAGTGTACTGCGCTGGAACAAAAGGGGAGTAAACATTCAGTACTTC
TRBD1	TRBV6-1	many	TRBJ2-2	CASSSPGQGATGELFF	TGTGCCAGCAGTTCCCCCGGACAGGGAGCCACCGGGGAGCTGTTTTTT
.	TRBV14	many	TRBJ2-7	CASSHPGTLSYEQYF	TGTGCCAGCAGCCATCCCGGGACTCTCTCCTACGAGCAGTACTTC
TRBD2	TRBV5-1	.	TRBJ2-1	CASSLGRGGNEQFF	TGCGCCAGCAGCTTGGGTCGGGGGGGCAATGAGCAGTTCTTC
TRBD2	TRBV6-1	.	TRBJ2-7	CASRGTSGSEQYF	TGTGCCAGCAGGGGGACTAGCGGGAGTGAGCAGTACTTC
.	TRBV10-3	once	TRBJ1-5	CAISGGAGQPQHF	TGTGCCATCAGTGGAGGGGCAGGGCAGCCCCAGCATTTT
.	TRBV20-1	.	TRBJ1-4	CSARDPRTNEKLFF	TGCAGTGCTAGAGATCCCCGCACTAATGAAAAACTGTTTTTT
.	TRBV12-3/TRBV12-4	.	TRBJ1-4	CASSFGGTGEKLFF	TGTGCCAGCAGTTTCGGGGGTACGGGTGAAAAACTGTTTTTT
.	TRBV3-1	.	TRBJ2-2	CASSLRGALTGELFF	TGTGCCAGCAGTTTAAGGGGGGCGCTAACCGGGGAGCTGTTTTTT
TRBD1	TRBV20-1	many	TRBJ2-7	CSARLGTGTYEQYF	TGCAGTGCTAGATTGGGGACAGGGACCTACGAGCAGTACTTC
.	TRBV7-9	many	TRBJ2-1	CASSPKGEKGGAFLEQFF	TGTGCCAGCAGCCCAAAGGGGGAGAAGGGGGGGGCCTTTCTTGAGCAGTTCTTC
TRBD1	TRBV7-3	many	TRBJ2-2	CASSPLQGATGELFF	TGTGCCAGCAGCCCCTTACAGGGGGCGACCGGGGAGCTGTTTTTT
TRBD2	TRBV12-3/TRBV12-4	many	TRBJ2-3	CASILAGAGITDTQYF	TGTGCCAGCATCTTAGCGGGAGCAGGGATCACAGATACGCAGTATTTT
TRBD1	TRBV12-3/TRBV12-4	.	TRBJ2-2	CASRSDRGDTNTGELFF	TGTGCCAGCAGATCGGACAGGGGAGACACGAACACCGGGGAGCTGTTTTTT
.	TRBV5-1	few	TRBJ1-4	CASSLSPGQLGKLFF	TGCGCCAGCAGCTTATCGCCTGGACAGCTGGGAAAACTGTTTTTT
TRBD1	TRBV20-1	.	TRBJ1-5	CSARLRDPGQIYQPQHF	TGCAGTGCTAGATTGAGAGACCCGGGACAGATATATCAGCCCCAGCATTTT
TRBD1	TRBV11-2	many	TRBJ2-3	CASSQRIGTDTDTQYF	TGTGCCAGCAGCCAAAGGATCGGGACAGACACAGATACGCAGTATTTT
.	TRBV28	.	TRBJ2-7	CASSGGTVSYEQYF	TGTGCCAGCAGTGGCGGGACGGTTTCCTACGAGCAGTACTTC
TRBD2	TRBV30	few	TRBJ2-1	CAWRKAGGPYNEQFF	TGTGCCTGGAGGAAAGCGGGGGGGCCCTACAATGAGCAGTTCTTC
TRBD2	TRBV12-3/TRBV12-4	few	TRBJ2-3	CASTLAGDLTDTQYF	TGTGCCAGCACCCTAGCGGGAGATCTCACAGATACGCAGTATTTT
TRBD2	TRBV7-9	.	TRBJ2-1	CASSGGLAEPLRYNEQFF	TGTGCCAGCAGCGGAGGACTAGCGGAGCCCCTGCGCTACAATGAGCAGTTCTTC
TRBD2	TRBV27	few	TRBJ2-5	CASSLWGGTQETQYF	TGTGCCAGCAGTTTATGGGGAGGGACCCAAGAGACCCAGTACTTC
.	TRBV11-2	many	TRBJ2-7	CASSPQGLYEQYF	TGTGCCAGCAGCCCCCAGGGGTTGTACGAGCAGTACTTC
TRBD1	TRBV11-1	many	TRBJ1-6	CASSFDRAVSPLHF	TGTGCCAGCAGCTTCGACAGGGCAGTCTCACCCCTCCACTTT
TRBD1	TRBV6-1	few	TRBJ1-3	CASRRQGRWNTIYF	TGTGCCAGCAGAAGACAGGGGCGATGGAACACCATATATTTT
.	TRBV7-8	many	TRBJ1-1	CASSNRDEAFF	TGTGCCAGCAGCAACAGGGACGAAGCTTTCTTT
.	TRBV20-1	many	TRBJ2-5	CSASGEKETQYF	TGCAGTGCCTCAGGGGAGAAAGAGACCCAGTACTTC
.	TRBV5-6	many	TRBJ2-5	CASSLRQGETQYF	TGTGCCAGCAGCTTGCGGCAGGGGGAGACCCAGTACTTC
TRBD1	TRBV5-1	.	TRBJ1-4	CASSLGGQGEVEKLFF	TGCGCCAGCAGCTTGGGCGGACAGGGCGAGGTGGAAAAACTGTTTTTT
TRBD2	TRBV4-2	.	TRBJ2-1	CASSQRTSGGYNEQFF	TGTGCCAGCAGCCAAAGGACTAGCGGGGGGTACAATGAGCAGTTCTTC
.	TRBV3-1	many	TRBJ1-4	CASSQGGALREKLFF	TGTGCCAGCAGCCAAGGGGGGGCATTGCGTGAAAAACTGTTTTTT
.	TRBV5-6	few	TRBJ2-3	CASSVVAGTDTQYF	TGTGCCAGCAGTGTGGTAGCAGGCACAGATACGCAGTATTTT
TRBD2	TRBV3-1	few	TRBJ2-7	CASSQWTSGAEEQYF	TGTGCCAGCAGCCAGTGGACTAGCGGGGCTGAGGAGCAGTACTTC
.	TRBV28	.	TRBJ2-5	CASIIGEGETQYF	TGTGCCAGCATAATAGGAGAAGGAGAGACCCAGTACTTC
.	TRBV2	many	TRBJ1-1	CASSDGYRVAFF	TGTGCCAGCAGTGATGGGTATCGGGTAGCTTTCTTT
TRBD1	TRBV6-1	many	TRBJ1-1	CASSERTGILGMNTEAFF	TGTGCCAGCAGTGAGAGGACAGGTATCCTTGGAATGAACACTGAAGCTTTCTTT
TRBD1	TRBV6-1	few	TRBJ2-1	CASHPGQGAYNEQFF	TGTGCCAGCCATCCGGGACAGGGTGCCTACAATGAGCAGTTCTTC
TRBD1	TRBV20-1	many	TRBJ1-1	CSARHGQGALGGTEAFF	TGCAGTGCTCGCCACGGACAGGGGGCGTTAGGCGGCACTGAAGCTTTCTTT
.	TRBV28	many	TRBJ2-7	CASSSQYEQYF	TGTGCCAGCAGCTCCCAATACGAGCAGTACTTC
TRBD2	TRBV20-1	.	TRBJ2-5	CSARAIAGRGETQYF	TGCAGTGCTAGGGCTATAGCGGGGCGGGGGGAGACCCAGTACTTC
TRBD1	TRBV5-1	few	TRBJ2-1	CASSLTAGQGWNEQFF	TGCGCCAGCAGCCTAACTGCGGGACAGGGGTGGAATGAGCAGTTCTTC
.	TRBV20-1	.	TRBJ1-1	CSASSAGDAEAFF	TGCAGTGCCAGCTCGGCAGGGGACGCTGAAGCTTTCTTT
TRBD2	TRBV4-2	.	TRBJ2-3	CASSLLTSGTSDTQYF	TGTGCCAGCAGCCTACTGACTAGCGGGACGTCAGATACGCAGTATTTT
.	TRBV15	few	TRBJ1-1	CATSRDKYQQDTEAFF	TGTGCCACCAGCAGAGATAAGTACCAGCAGGACACTGAAGCTTTCTTT
.	TRBV7-9	few	TRBJ2-3	CASSLRRTADTQYF	TGTGCCAGCAGCTTACGTAGAACCGCAGATACGCAGTATTTT
TRBD1	TRBV4-1	.	TRBJ2-7	CASRHTGQADYEQYF	TGCGCCAGCAGACACACGGGACAGGCAGACTACGAGCAGTACTTC
TRBD1	TRBV29-1	.	TRBJ2-3	CSVLNRGSTDTQYF	TGCAGCGTCCTAAACAGGGGAAGCACAGATACGCAGTATTTT
.	TRBV30	.	TRBJ1-1	CAWSSPILAFF	TGTGCCTGGAGTTCCCCAATCCTTGCTTTCTTT
.	TRBV5-1	many	TRBJ1-5	CASSLDGGNQPQHF	TGCGCCAGCAGCTTGGACGGGGGCAATCAGCCCCAGCATTTT
.	TRBV28	many	TRBJ2-5	CASSLGGIQETQYF	TGTGCCAGCAGTTTGGGTGGGATCCAAGAGACCCAGTACTTC
TRBD2	TRBV20-1	many	TRBJ2-3	CSARGGRGLSTDTQYF	TGCAGTGCTAGAGGAGGGAGGGGTCTTAGCACAGATACGCAGTATTTT
.	TRBV7-6	.	TRBJ2-3	CASSPTRVLRGADTQYF	TGTGCCAGCAGCCCGACCCGGGTTTTAAGAGGTGCAGATACGCAGTATTTT